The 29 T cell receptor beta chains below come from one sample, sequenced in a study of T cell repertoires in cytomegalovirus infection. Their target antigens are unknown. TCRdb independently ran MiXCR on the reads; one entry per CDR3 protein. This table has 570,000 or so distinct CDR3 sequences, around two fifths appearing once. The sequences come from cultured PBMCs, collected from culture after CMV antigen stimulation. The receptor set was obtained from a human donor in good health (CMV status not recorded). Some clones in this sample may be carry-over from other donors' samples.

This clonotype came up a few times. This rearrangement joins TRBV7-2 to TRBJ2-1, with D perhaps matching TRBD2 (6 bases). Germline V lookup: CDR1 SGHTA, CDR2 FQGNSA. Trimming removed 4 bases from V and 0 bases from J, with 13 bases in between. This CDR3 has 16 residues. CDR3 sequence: CASSSHGGSSYNEQFF. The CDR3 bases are TGTGCCAGCAGCTCGCACGGGGGAAGCTCCTACAATGAGCAGTTCTTC.

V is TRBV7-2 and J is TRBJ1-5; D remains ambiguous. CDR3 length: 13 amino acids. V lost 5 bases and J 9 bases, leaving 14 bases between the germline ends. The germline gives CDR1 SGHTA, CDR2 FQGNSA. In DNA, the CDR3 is TGTGCCAGCAGCAAGAAGGTAGGATTGCCCCAGCATTTT. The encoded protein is CASSKKVGLPQHF.

In DNA form, the CDR3 reads TGTGCCAGCAGTTGGGGCACGAGTTCCGGCTACACCTTC. It yields the protein CASSWGTSSGYTF. This rearrangement joins TRBV12-3 or TRBV12-4 to TRBJ1-2; possibly TRBD1 for D (5 bases). The CDR3 is made up of 13 amino acids. Trimming took off 4 bases at V and 8 bases at J, with 14 bases between the two ends.

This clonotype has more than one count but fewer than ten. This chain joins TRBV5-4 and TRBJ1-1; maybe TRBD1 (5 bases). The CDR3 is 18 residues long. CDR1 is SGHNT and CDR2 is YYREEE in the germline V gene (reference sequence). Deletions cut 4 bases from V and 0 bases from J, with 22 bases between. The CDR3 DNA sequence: TGTGCCAGCAGCCCCTGGGCCGACAGATACTTTATGAACACTGAAGCTTTCTTT. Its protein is CASSPWADRYFMNTEAFF.

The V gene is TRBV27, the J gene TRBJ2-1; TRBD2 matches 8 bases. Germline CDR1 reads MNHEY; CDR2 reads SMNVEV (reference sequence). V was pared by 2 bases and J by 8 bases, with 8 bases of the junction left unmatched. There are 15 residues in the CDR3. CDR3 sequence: CASSLRGGGNDEQFF. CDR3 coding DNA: TGTGCCAGCAGTTTAAGGGGCGGGGGGAACGATGAGCAGTTCTTC.

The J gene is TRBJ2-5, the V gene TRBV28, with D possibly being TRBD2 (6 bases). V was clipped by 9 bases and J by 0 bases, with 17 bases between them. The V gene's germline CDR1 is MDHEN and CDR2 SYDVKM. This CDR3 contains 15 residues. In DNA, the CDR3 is TGTGCCAGTAGAGCTGTAGCGGCTCACCAAGAGACCCAGTACTTC. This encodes CASRAVAAHQETQYF.

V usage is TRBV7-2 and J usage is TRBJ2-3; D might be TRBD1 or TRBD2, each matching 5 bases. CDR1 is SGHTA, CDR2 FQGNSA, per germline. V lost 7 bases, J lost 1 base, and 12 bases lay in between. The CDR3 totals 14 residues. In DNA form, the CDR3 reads TGTGCCAGCACCCTGGTGGGGGGCACAGATACGCAGTATTTT. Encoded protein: CASTLVGGTDTQYF.

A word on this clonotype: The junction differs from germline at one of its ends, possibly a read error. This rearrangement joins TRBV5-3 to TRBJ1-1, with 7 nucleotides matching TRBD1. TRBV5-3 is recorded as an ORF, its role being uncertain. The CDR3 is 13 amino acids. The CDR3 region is CASSLPGGAEAFF. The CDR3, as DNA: TGTGCCAGCAGCTTGCCAGGGGGGGCTGAAGCTTTCTTT.

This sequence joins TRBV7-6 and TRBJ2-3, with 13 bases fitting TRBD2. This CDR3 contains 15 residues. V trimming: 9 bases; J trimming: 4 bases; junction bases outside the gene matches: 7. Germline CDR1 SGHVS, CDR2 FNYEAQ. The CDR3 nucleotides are TGTGCCAGGACCCAACTAGCGGGAGGGCCAGATACGCAGTATTTT. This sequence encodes CARTQLAGGPDTQYF.

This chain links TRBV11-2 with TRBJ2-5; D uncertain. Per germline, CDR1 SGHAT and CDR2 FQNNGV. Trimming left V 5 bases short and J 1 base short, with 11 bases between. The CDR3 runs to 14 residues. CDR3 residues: CASSPPLSQETQYF. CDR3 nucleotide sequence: TGTGCCAGCAGCCCCCCCTTATCCCAAGAGACCCAGTACTTC.

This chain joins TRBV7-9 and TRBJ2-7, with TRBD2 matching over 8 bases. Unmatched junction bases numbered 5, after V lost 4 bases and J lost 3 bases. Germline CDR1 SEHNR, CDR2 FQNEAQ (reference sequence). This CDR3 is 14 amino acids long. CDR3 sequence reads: CASSSFGTSYEQYF. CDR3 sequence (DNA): TGTGCCAGCAGCTCATTCGGGACTAGCTACGAGCAGTACTTC.

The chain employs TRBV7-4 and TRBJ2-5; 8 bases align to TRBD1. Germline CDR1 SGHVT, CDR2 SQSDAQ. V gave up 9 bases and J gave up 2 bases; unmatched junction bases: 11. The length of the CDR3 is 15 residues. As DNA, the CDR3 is TGTGCCAGTCAACGGCCCGGACAGGGACAAGAGACCCAGTACTTC. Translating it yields CASQRPGQGQETQYF.

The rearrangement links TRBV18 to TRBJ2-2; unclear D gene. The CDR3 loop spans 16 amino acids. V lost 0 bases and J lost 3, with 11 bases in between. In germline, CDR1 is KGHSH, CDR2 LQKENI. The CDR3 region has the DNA TGTGCCAGCTCACCACCGGGATCGCGTTACACCGGGGAGCTGTTTTTT. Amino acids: CASSPPGSRYTGELFF.

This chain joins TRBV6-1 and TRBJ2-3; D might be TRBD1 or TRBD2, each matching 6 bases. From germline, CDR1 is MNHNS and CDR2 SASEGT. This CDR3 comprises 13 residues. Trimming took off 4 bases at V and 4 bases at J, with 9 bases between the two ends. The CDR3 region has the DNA TGTGCCAGCAGTGTGGGGGGCGCAGATACGCAGTATTTT. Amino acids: CASSVGGADTQYF.

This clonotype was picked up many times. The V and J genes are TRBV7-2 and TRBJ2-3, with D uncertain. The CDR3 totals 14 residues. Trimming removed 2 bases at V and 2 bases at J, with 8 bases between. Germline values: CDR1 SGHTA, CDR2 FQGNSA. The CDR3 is CASSLSRVTDTQYF. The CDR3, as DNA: TGTGCCAGCAGCTTATCACGGGTCACAGATACGCAGTATTTT.

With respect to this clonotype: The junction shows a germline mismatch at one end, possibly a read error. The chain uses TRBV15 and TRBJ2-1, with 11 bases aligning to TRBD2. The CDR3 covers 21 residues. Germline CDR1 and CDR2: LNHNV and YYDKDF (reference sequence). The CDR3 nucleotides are TGTGCCACCAGCAGAGATCCGGGACTAGCGGCAATAATGGGCTCCTACAAAGAGCAGTTCTTC. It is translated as CATSRDPGLAAIMGSYKEQFF. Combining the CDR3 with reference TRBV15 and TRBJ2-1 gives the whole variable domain DAMVIQNPRYQVTQFGKPVTLSCSQTLNHNVMYWYQQKSSQAPKLLFHYYDKDFNNEADTPDNFQSRRPNTSFCFLDIRSPGLGDTAMYLCATSRDPGLAAIMGSYKEQFFGPGTRLTVL.

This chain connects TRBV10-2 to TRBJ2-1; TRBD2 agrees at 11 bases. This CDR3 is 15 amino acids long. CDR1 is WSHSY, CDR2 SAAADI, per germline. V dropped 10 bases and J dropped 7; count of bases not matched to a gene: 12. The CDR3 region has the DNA TGCGCCACCGCGGGTGGGCTAGCGGGAGGAAATGAGCAGTTCTTC. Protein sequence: CATAGGLAGGNEQFF.

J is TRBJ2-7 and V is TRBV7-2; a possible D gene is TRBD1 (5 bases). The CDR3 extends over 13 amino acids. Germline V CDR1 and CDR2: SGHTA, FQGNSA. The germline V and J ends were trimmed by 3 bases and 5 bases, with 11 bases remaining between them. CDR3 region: CASSFRRVDEQYF. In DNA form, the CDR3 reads TGTGCCAGCAGCTTCCGCAGGGTAGACGAGCAGTACTTC.

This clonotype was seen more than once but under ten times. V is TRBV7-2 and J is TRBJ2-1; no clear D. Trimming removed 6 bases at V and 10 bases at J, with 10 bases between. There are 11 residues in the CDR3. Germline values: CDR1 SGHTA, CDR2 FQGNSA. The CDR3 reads CASRIVKEQFF. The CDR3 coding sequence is TGTGCCAGCAGGATAGTTAAGGAGCAGTTCTTC.

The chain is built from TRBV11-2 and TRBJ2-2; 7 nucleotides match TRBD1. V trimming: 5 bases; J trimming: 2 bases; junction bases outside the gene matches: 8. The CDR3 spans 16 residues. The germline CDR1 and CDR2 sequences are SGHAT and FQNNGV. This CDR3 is CASSHHDRENTGELFF. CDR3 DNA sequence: TGTGCCAGCAGCCACCACGACAGGGAAAACACCGGGGAGCTGTTTTTT.

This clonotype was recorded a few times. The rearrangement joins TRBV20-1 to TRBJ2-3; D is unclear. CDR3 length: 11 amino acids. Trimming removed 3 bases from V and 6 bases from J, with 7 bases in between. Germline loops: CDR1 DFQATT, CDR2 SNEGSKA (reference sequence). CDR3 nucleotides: TGCAGTGCTAGGGCTGTCGATACGCAGTATTTT. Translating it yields CSARAVDTQYF.

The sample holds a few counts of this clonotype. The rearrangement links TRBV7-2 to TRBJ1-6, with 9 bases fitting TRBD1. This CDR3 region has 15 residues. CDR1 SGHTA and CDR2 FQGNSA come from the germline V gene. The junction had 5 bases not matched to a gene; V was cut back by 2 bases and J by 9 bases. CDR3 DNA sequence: TGTGCCAGCAGCTTATTTGGACAGGGGCCTTCACCCCTCCACTTT. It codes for CASSLFGQGPSPLHF. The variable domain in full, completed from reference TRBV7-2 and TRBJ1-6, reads GAGVSQSPSNKVTEKGKDVELRCDPISGHTALYWYRQSLGQGLEFLIYFQGNSAPDKSGLPSDRFSAERTGGSVSTLTIQRTQQEDSAVYLCASSLFGQGPSPLHFGNGTRLTVT.

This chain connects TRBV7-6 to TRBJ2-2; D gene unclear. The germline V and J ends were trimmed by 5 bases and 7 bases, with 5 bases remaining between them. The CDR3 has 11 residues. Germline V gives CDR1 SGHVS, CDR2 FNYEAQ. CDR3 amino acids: CASSPGGELFF. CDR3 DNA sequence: TGTGCCAGCAGCCCCGGCGGGGAGCTGTTTTTT.

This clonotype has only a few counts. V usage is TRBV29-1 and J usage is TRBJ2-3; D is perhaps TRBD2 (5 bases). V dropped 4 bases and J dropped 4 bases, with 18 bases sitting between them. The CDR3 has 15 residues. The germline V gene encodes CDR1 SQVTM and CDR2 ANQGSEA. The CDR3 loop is CSVASDMRVPDTQYF. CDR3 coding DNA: TGCAGCGTTGCGTCCGACATGCGGGTACCAGATACGCAGTATTTT.

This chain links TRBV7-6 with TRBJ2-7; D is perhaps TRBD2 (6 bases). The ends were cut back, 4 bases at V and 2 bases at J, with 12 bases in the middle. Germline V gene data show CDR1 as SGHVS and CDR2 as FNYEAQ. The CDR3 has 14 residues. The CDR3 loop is CASSSSVRTYEQYF. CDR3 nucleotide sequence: TGTGCCAGCAGCTCTAGCGTACGAACCTACGAGCAGTACTTC.

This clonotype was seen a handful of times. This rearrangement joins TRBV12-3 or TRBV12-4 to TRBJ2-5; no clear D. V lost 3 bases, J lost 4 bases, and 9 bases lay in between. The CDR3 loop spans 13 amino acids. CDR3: CASSFSMLETQYF. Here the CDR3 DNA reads TGTGCCAGCAGTTTTAGCATGTTAGAGACCCAGTACTTC.

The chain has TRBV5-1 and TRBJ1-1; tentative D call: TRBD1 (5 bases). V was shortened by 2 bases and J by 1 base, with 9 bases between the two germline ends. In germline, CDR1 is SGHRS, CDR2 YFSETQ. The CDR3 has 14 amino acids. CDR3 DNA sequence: TGCGCCAGCAGCTTAAACGGACAGAACACTGAAGCTTTCTTT. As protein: CASSLNGQNTEAFF.

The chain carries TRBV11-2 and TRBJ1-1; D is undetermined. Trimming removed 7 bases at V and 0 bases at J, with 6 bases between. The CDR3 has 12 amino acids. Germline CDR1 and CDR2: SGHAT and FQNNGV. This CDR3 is CASTLVNTEAFF. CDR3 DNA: TGTGCCAGCACCCTAGTGAACACTGAAGCTTTCTTT.

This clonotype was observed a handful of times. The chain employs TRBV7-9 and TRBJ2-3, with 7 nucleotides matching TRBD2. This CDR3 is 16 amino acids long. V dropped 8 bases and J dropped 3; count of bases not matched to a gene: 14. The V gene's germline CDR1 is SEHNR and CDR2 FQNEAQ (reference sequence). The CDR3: CASLASGREPTDTQYF. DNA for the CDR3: TGTGCCAGCCTGGCCAGTGGGCGGGAGCCGACAGATACGCAGTATTTT. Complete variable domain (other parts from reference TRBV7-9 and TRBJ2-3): DTGVSQNPRHKITKRGQNVTFRCDPISEHNRLYWYRQTLGQGPEFLTYFQNEAQLEKSRLLSDRFSAERPKGSFSTLEIQRTEQGDSAMYLCASLASGREPTDTQYFGPGTRLTVL.